The clone carrying this T cell receptor beta chain was observed many times. Regions amplified from RNA transcripts were the TCR beta CDR3 regions. HTBI primers were used for first-round RT-PCR of the TCR CDR3. TCRdb redid the calling of the multiplex PCR reads with MiXCR, one entry per CDR3 protein. The repertoire holds about 290,000 distinct CDR3 sequences, with roughly 15% as singletons. This sample was taken from a study of T cells in Graves' hyperthyroidism and ophthalmopathy. Across the study: The blood sample was taken at first diagnosis, before treatment began.

This sequence was found in a man aged 25-45 years with Graves' hyperthyroidism. The sequencing sample was made of blood.

The CDR3 DNA reads TGTGCCAGCAGCTTGGGCTCAAACGAGAATGAAGCTTTCTTT. Its protein product is CASSLGSNENEAFF. The chain links TRBV5-6 to TRBJ1-1; D remains ambiguous. V was pared by 0 bases and J by 7 bases, with 13 bases between. The CDR3 is 14 residues long. CDR1 and CDR2 (germline): SGHDT, YYEEEE. The full variable domain, its missing parts supplied by reference TRBV5-6 and TRBJ1-1, is DAGVTQSPTHLIKTRGQQVTLRCSPKSGHDTVSWYQQALGQGPQFIFQYYEEEERQRGNFPDRFSGHQFPNYSSELNVNALLLGDSALYLCASSLGSNENEAFFGQGTRLTVV.